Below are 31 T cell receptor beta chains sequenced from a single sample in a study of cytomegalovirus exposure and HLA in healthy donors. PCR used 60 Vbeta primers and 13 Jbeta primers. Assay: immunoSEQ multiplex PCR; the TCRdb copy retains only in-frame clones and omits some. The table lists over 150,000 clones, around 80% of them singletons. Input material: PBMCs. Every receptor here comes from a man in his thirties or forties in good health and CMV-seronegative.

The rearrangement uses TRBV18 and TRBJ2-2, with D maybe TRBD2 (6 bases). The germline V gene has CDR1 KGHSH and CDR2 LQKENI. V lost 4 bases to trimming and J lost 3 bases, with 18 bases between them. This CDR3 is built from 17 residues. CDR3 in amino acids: CASSLLGSRGDTGELFF. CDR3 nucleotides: TGTGCCAGCTCACTATTAGGGTCGCGGGGAGACACCGGGGAGCTGTTTTTT.

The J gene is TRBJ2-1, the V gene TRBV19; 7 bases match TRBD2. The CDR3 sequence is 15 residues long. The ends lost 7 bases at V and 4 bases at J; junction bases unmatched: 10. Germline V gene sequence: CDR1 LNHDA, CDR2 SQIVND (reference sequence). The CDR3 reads CASTVIAGPYNEQFF. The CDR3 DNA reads TGTGCCAGTACCGTAATAGCGGGCCCTTACAATGAGCAGTTCTTC.

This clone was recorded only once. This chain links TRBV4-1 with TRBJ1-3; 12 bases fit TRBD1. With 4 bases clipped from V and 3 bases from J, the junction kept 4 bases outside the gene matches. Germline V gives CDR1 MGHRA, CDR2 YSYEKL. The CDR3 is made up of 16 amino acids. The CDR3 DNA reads TGCGCCAGCAGCCCGGGACAGGGGGCTCATGGAAACACCATATATTTT. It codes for CASSPGQGAHGNTIYF.

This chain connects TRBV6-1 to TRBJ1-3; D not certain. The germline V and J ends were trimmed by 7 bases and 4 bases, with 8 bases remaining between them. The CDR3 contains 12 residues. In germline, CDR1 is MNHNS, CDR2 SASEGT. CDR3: CASMRQGNTIYF. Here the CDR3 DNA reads TGTGCCAGCATGAGGCAGGGAAACACCATATATTTT.

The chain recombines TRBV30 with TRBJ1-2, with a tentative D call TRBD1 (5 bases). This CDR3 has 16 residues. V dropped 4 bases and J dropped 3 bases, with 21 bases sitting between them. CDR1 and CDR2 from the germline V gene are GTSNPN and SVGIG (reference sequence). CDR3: CAWTKGLLRPHYGYTF. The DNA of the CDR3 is TGTGCCTGGACCAAGGGACTTCTCAGACCTCACTATGGCTACACCTTC.

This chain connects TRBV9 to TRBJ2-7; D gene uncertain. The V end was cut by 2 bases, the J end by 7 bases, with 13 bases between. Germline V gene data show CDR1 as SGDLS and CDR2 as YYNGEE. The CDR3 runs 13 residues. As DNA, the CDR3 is TGTGCCAGCAGCGTCGGCCCGACTCCGGAGCAGTACTTC. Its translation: CASSVGPTPEQYF.

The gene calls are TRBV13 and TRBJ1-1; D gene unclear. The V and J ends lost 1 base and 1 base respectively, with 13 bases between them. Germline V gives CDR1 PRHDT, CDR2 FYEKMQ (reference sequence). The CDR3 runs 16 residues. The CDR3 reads CASSLEHPSENTEAFF. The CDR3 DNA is TGTGCCAGCAGCTTAGAACACCCTAGCGAGAACACTGAAGCTTTCTTT.

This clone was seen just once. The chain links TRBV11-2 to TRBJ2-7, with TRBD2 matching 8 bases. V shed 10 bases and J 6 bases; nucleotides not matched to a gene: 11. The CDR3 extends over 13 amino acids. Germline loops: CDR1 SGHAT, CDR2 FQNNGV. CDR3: CATHRGGTGEQYF. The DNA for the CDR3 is TGTGCCACCCATCGGGGGGGGACTGGCGAGCAGTACTTC.

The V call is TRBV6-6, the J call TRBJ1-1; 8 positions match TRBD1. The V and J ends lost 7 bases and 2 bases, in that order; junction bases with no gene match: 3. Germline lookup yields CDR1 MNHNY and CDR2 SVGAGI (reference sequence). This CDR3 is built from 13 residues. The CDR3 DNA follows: TGTGCCAGCACCCAGGGGGCTAACACTGAAGCTTTCTTT. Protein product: CASTQGANTEAFF.

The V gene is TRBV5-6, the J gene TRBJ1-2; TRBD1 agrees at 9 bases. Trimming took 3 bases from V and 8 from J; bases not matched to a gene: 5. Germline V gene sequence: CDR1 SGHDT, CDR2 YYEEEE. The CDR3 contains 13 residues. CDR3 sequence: CASSSRTGEGYTF. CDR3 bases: TGTGCCAGCAGCTCCCGGACAGGGGAAGGCTACACCTTC.

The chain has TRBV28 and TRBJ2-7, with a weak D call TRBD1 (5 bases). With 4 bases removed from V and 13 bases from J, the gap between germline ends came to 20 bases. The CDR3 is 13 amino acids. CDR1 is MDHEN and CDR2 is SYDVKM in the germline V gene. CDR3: CASSSAIRQSQYF. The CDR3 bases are TGTGCCAGCAGTTCCGCGATTCGACAGAGCCAATACTTC.

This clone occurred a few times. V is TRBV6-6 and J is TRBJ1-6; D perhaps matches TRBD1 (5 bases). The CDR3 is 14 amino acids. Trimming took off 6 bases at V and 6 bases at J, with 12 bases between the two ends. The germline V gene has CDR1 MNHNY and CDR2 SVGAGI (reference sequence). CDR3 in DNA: TGTGCCAGCAGCCCCGGACACCGTAATTCACCCCTCCACTTT. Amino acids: CASSPGHRNSPLHF.

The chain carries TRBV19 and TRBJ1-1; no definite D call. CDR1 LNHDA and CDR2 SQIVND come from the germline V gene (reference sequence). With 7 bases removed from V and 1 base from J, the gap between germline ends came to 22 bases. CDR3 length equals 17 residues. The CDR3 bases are TGTGCCAGTACCGACTTGGTTCGAAAGACGCCGAACACTGAAGCTTTCTTT. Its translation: CASTDLVRKTPNTEAFF. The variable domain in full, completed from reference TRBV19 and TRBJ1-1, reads DGGITQSPKYLFRKEGQNVTLSCEQNLNHDAMYWYRQDPGQGLRLIYYSQIVNDFQKGDIAEGYSVSREKKESFPLTVTSAQKNPTAFYLCASTDLVRKTPNTEAFFGQGTRLTVV.

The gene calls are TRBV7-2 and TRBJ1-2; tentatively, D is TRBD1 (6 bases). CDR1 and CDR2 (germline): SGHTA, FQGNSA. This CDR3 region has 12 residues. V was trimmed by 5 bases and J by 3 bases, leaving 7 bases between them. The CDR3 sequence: CASSRTDYGYTF. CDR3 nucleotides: TGTGCCAGCAGCCGGACAGACTATGGCTACACCTTC.

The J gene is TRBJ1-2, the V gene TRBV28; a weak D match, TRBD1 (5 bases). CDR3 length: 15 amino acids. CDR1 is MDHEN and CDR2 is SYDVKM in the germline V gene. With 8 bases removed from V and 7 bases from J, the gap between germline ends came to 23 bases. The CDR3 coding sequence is TGTGCCAGCTTGCTAGGGGATGCTGTATCGGCTGGCTACACCTTC. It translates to CASLLGDAVSAGYTF.

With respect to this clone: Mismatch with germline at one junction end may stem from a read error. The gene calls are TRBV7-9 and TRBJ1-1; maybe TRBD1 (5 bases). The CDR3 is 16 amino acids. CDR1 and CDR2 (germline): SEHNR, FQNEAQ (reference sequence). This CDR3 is CSSSLGIQGWNTEAFF. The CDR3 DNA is TGTTCCAGCAGCTTAGGGATTCAGGGATGGAACACTGAAGCTTTCTTT.

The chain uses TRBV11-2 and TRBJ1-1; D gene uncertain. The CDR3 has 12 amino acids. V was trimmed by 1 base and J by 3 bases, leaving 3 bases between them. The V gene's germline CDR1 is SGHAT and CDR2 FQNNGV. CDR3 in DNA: TGTGCCAGCAGCTTAGTCTACACTGAAGCTTTCTTT. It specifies CASSLVYTEAFF.

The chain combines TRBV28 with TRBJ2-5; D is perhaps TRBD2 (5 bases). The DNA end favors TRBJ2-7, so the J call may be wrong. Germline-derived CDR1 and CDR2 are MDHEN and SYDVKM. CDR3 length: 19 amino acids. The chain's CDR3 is CASSSTRVGPGLYSYEQYF. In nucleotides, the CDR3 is TGTGCCAGCAGTTCAACGAGGGTTGGCCCTGGCCTATACTCCTACGAGCAGTACTTC.

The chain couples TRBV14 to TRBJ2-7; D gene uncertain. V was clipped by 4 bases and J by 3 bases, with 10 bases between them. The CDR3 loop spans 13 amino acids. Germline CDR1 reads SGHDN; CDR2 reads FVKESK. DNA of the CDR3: TGTGCCAGCAGCCCGGCAGGAAGCTACGAGCAGTACTTC. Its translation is CASSPAGSYEQYF.

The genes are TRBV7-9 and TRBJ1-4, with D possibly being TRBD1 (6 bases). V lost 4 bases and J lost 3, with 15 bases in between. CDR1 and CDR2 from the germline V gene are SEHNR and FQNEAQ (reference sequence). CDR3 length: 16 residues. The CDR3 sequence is CASSWGRAGANEKLFF. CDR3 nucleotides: TGTGCCAGCAGCTGGGGCAGGGCAGGGGCTAATGAAAAACTGTTTTTT.

The CDR3 sequence: CASSLGTLDRGGLGTEAFF. The CDR3 DNA reads as TGTGCCAGCAGCTTAGGAACTCTGGACAGGGGTGGGCTCGGAACTGAAGCTTTCTTT. J is TRBJ1-1 and V is TRBV7-9; 9 bases match TRBD1. The CDR3 has 19 amino acids. Germline CDR1 SEHNR, CDR2 FQNEAQ (reference sequence). V trimming: 1 base; J trimming: 5 bases; junction bases outside the gene matches: 17. Full variable domain (rest looked up from reference TRBV7-9 and TRBJ1-1): DTGVSQNPRHKITKRGQNVTFRCDPISEHNRLYWYRQTLGQGPEFLTYFQNEAQLEKSRLLSDRFSAERPKGSFSTLEIQRTEQGDSAMYLCASSLGTLDRGGLGTEAFFGQGTRLTVV.

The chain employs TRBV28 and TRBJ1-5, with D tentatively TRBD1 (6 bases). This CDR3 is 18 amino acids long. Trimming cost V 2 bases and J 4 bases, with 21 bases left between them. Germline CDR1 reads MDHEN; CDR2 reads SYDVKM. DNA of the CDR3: TGTGCCAGCAGTTTAGGGGGGGCAGTGGGGGGCCTGAATCAGCCCCAGCATTTT. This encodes CASSLGGAVGGLNQPQHF.

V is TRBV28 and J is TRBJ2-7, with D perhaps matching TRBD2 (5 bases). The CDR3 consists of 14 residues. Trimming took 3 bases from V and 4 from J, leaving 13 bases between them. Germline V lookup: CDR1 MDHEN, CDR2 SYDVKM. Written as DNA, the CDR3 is TGTGCCAGCAGTTTGCCGTCGGGGAATTACGAGCAGTACTTC. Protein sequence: CASSLPSGNYEQYF.

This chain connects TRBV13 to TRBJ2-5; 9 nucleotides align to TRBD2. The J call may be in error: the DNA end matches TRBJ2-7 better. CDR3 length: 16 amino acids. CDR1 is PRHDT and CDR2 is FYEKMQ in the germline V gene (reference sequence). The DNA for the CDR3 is TGTGCCAGCAGCTCCACCGGAGCGGGAGGCTACTACGAGCAGTACTTC. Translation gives CASSSTGAGGYYEQYF.

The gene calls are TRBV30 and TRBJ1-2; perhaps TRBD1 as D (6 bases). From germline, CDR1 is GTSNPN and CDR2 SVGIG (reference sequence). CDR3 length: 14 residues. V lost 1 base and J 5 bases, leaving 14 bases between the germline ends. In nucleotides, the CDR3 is TGTGCCTGGAGTGCATCGACAGGAATGTATGGCTACACCTTC. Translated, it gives CAWSASTGMYGYTF.

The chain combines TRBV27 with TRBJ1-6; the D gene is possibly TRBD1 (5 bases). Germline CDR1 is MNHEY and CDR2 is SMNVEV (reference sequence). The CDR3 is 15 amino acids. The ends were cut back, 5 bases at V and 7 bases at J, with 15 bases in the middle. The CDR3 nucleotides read TGTGCCAGCAGTCTATACGGAGGGGAAAATTCACCCCTCCACTTT. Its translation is CASSLYGGENSPLHF.

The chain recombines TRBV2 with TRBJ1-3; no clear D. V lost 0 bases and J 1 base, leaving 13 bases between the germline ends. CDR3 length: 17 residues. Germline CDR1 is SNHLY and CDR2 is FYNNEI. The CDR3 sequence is CASSEATPDTSGNTIYF. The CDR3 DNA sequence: TGTGCCAGCAGTGAAGCGACTCCTGATACTTCTGGAAACACCATATATTTT.

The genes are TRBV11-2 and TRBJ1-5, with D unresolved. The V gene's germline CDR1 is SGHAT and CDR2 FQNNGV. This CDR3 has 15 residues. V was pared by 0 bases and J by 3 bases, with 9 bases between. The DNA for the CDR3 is TGTGCCAGCAGCTTAGAGGCGGGTAACAATCAGCCCCAGCATTTT. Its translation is CASSLEAGNNQPQHF.

CDR3 in DNA: TGCGCCAGCAGCTTGGGAGGGAAGAACTATGGCTACACCTTC. This gives the protein CASSLGGKNYGYTF. V and J are TRBV5-1 and TRBJ1-2; no reliable D call. Trimming left V 0 bases short and J 2 bases short, with 8 bases between. CDR1 is SGHRS, CDR2 YFSETQ, per germline. The CDR3 extends over 14 amino acids. The full variable domain, with the rest looked up from reference TRBV5-1 and TRBJ1-2, is KAGVTQTPRYLIKTRGQQVTLSCSPISGHRSVSWYQQTPGQGLQFLFEYFSETQRNKGNFPGRFSGRQFSNSRSEMNVSTLELGDSALYLCASSLGGKNYGYTFGSGTRLTVV.

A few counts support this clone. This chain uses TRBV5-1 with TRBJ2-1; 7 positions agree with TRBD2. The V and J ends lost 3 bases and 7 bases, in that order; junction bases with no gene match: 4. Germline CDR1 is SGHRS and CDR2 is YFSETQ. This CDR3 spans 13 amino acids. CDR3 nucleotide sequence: TGCGCCAGCAGCTCCCTGGGGGGGAATGAGCAGTTCTTC. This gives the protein CASSSLGGNEQFF.

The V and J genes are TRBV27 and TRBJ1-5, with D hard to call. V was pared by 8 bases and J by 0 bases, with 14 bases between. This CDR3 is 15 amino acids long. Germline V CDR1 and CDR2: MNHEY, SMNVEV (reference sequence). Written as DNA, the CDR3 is TGTGCCAGCCGTCCTCTAGACTTTAGCAATCAGCCCCAGCATTTT. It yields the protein CASRPLDFSNQPQHF.